Sequencing of this T cell receptor (beta chain) was carried out in a study of a mutant IDH1 vaccine in newly diagnosed glioma. The length of the CDR3 is 15 residues. Looked up from germline, CDR1 is GTSNPN and CDR2 is SVGIG (reference sequence). V lost 3 bases to trimming and J lost 2 bases, with 14 bases between them. Sequencing used immunoSEQ multiplex PCR; TCRdb keeps in-frame clones, though not all of them. The sample contains 55,000 to 65,000 clones, 60% to 80% of which appear only once. The sample's time point: week 47, end of study. Every single dose of the vaccine, 300 ug of mutant IDH1 20-mer peptide, came with topical imiquimod. A note on this clone: Its antigen is currently unknown.

The sample here was PBMCs, taken from a glioma patient whose treatment included an IDH1 peptide vaccine. The sequence came from a man aged 45 to 65 with glioma. V usage is TRBV30 and J usage is TRBJ1-5; D is unresolved. The CDR3 is CAWRPGESRNQPQHF. CDR3 DNA sequence: TGTGCCTGGAGACCCGGAGAGTCGCGCAATCAGCCCCAGCATTTT.